These 13 T cell receptor beta chains originate from one sample sequenced in a study of human T cells and chemical hapten exposure. TCRdb reprocessed the RACE reads via MiXCR and lists one record per CDR3 protein. The sample has roughly 100,000 distinct CDR3 sequences; less than 40% are singletons. The time point here: patch test 3, about 24 weeks after DPC sensitization. Treatment here: therapeutic diphenylcyclopropenone sensitization with weekly scalp DPC. The input for sequencing was whole blood, taken in connection with sensitization to the hapten diphenylcyclopropenone (DPC). The receptors here all came from a man aged 40-50 years with alopecia areata. Some clones in this sample may be carry-over from other donors' samples.

This sequence joins TRBV15 and TRBJ2-3; D gene unclear. The CDR3 length is 12 residues. The V end was cut by 6 bases, the J end by 3 bases, with 7 bases between. CDR1 is LNHNV, CDR2 YYDKDF, per germline (reference sequence). CDR3 DNA: TGTGCCACCAGGGGTCGGACAGATACGCAGTATTTT. Protein sequence: CATRGRTDTQYF.

The genes are TRBV12-3 or TRBV12-4 and TRBJ1-1; D is unclear. V was cut by 6 bases and J by 1 base, with 9 bases left in between. This CDR3 is 13 amino acids long. The DNA of the CDR3 is TGTGCCAGCAGAATCGGACGGAACACTGAAGCTTTCTTT. This codes for CASRIGRNTEAFF.

The J gene is TRBJ1-5, the V gene TRBV12-3 or TRBV12-4, with 7 bases aligning to TRBD1. The CDR3 totals 13 residues. After removal of 6 bases from V and 3 bases from J, the junction contained 2 bases not matched to a gene. The CDR3: CASSTGVNQPQHF. For the CDR3, the DNA is TGTGCCAGCAGCACAGGGGTCAATCAGCCCCAGCATTTT.

This clonotype has only a few counts. This chain connects TRBV27 to TRBJ2-5; 7 nucleotides align to TRBD1. Germline V gene lookup returns CDR1 MNHEY and CDR2 SMNVEV (reference sequence). V shed 6 bases and J 3 bases; nucleotides not matched to a gene: 4. The CDR3 covers 13 residues. This chain's CDR3 is CASSAGTEETQYF. CDR3 bases: TGTGCCAGCAGCGCCGGGACAGAAGAGACCCAGTACTTC.

This sequence joins TRBV6-2 or TRBV6-3 and TRBJ2-7, with 10 bases fitting TRBD2. The CDR3 covers 14 residues. CDR1 MNHEY and CDR2 SVGEGT come from the germline V gene. With V trimmed by 6 bases and J by 0 bases, 2 bases remained unmatched. CDR3 in amino acids: CASRWTSGSYEQYV. The CDR3, as DNA: TGTGCCAGCAGATGGACTAGCGGCTCCTACGAGCAGTACGTC.

This clonotype was seen a few times. The V and J genes are TRBV4-3 and TRBJ2-5; the match to TRBD2 covers 10 bases. The CDR3 length is 16 residues. V lost 1 base and J lost 5; bases outside the gene matches: 7. Germline V gives CDR1 LGHNA, CDR2 YSLEER. This CDR3 reads CASSQGRAGGTETQYF. In DNA, the CDR3 is TGCGCCAGCAGCCAAGGGCGAGCGGGAGGGACTGAGACCCAGTACTTC.

The chain uses TRBV20-1 and TRBJ1-4; 9 bases align to TRBD1. Germline CDR1 DFQATT, CDR2 SNEGSKA (reference sequence). Trimming at V came to 0 bases and at J to 5 bases, leaving 1 base not matched to a gene. CDR3 length equals 14 residues. CDR3 DNA: TGCAGTGCTAGAGACGGGACAGGGAATGAAAAACTGTTTTTT. Protein product: CSARDGTGNEKLFF.

This clonotype showed up just a few times. A junction end diverges from the germline sequence, so it may reflect a read error. This sequence joins TRBV9 and TRBJ2-3; D call uncertain. The CDR3 is 14 residues long. CDR1 and CDR2 (germline): SGDLS, YYNGEE. CDR3 region: CASNVADHTDTQYF. CDR3 coding DNA: TGTGCCAGCAACGTAGCTGACCACACAGATACGCAGTATTTT. Full variable domain (outside the CDR3, taken from reference TRBV9 and TRBJ2-3): DSGVTQTPKHLITATGQRVTLRCSPRSGDLSVYWYQQSLDQGLQFLIQYYNGEERAKGNILERFSAQQFPDLHSELNLSSLELGDSALYFCASNVADHTDTQYFGPGTRLTVL.

The rearrangement links TRBV6-5 to TRBJ1-6; perhaps TRBD1 as D (5 bases). The ends were cut back, 7 bases at V and 5 bases at J, with 18 bases in the middle. Germline loops: CDR1 MNHEY, CDR2 SVGAGI. The CDR3 spans 16 residues. CDR3 DNA: TGTGCCAGCAAAAACGGTCCAGGGATAAATAATTCACCCCTCCACTTT. Translation gives CASKNGPGINNSPLHF.

The chain joins TRBV12-3 or TRBV12-4 to TRBJ1-2; D gene ambiguous. Between the trimmed V and J ends, which lost 5 bases and 6 bases, there was a span of 10 bases. This CDR3 is 12 amino acids long. CDR3 loop: CASSLTGNGYTF. The CDR3 DNA follows: TGTGCCAGCAGTCTAACGGGTAATGGCTACACCTTC.

The table lists this clonotype with a few counts. V gene TRBV7-9 combines with J gene TRBJ2-6; TRBD2 might be the D (6 bases). V was cut by 7 bases and J by 0 bases, with 13 bases left in between. The germline V gene has CDR1 SEHNR and CDR2 FQNEAQ (reference sequence). The length of the CDR3 is 16 residues. CDR3 region: CASTFADYSGANVLTF. The CDR3 coding sequence is TGTGCCAGCACCTTCGCGGACTACTCTGGGGCCAACGTCCTGACTTTC.

This clonotype was found a few times. This sequence joins TRBV25-1 and TRBJ2-2, with D tentatively TRBD1 (6 bases). CDR3 length: 17 residues. Germline CDR1 and CDR2: MGHDK and SYGVNS. V was clipped by 4 bases and J by 0 bases, with 15 bases between them. The CDR3 protein is CASSGRTALANTGELFF. CDR3 nucleotides: TGTGCCAGCAGTGGCAGGACAGCCCTCGCGAACACCGGGGAGCTGTTTTTT.

The chain is built from TRBV7-2 and TRBJ2-1; D possibly corresponds to TRBD2 (5 bases). The germline V gene encodes CDR1 SGHTA and CDR2 FQGNSA. Trimming shortened V by 4 bases and J by 5 bases, and 9 bases separated the two germline ends. The CDR3 covers 13 residues. CDR3 protein: CASSSTRDNEQFF. The DNA of the CDR3 is TGTGCCAGCAGCTCTACTAGAGACAATGAGCAGTTCTTC. The full variable domain, in which reference TRBV7-2 and TRBJ2-1 provide the parts outside the CDR3, is GAGVSQSPSNKVTEKGKDVELRCDPISGHTALYWYRQSLGQGLEFLIYFQGNSAPDKSGLPSDRFSAERTGGSVSTLTIQRTQQEDSAVYLCASSSTRDNEQFFGPGTRLTVL.